What follows are 9 T cell receptor beta chains derived from one specimen sequenced in a study of blood T cells in healthy people across ages. A second roughly 6 to 12 cycle PCR used barcoded and J-beta primers. TCRdb re-called the 5' RACE reads through MiXCR, storing one row per CDR3 protein. The sample records about 2 million distinct CDR3 sequences, just under 50% being singletons. The sample consisted of blood. These receptors came from a middle-aged woman in good health.

CDR3 nucleotides: TGTGCCAGCAGTTACACAAACCAAGAGACCCAGTACTTC. It is translated as CASSYTNQETQYF. This sequence joins TRBV6-6 and TRBJ2-5; D not resolved. The CDR3 is 13 amino acids. The germline V gene encodes CDR1 MNHNY and CDR2 SVGAGI (reference sequence). Trimming cost V 2 bases and J 0 bases, with 4 bases left between them.

The chain carries TRBV6-4 and TRBJ2-3; possibly TRBD1 or TRBD2 for D (5 bases each). Germline assignment: CDR1 MRHNA and CDR2 SNTAGT. Deletions cut 6 bases from V and 2 bases from J, with 12 bases between. There are 14 residues in the CDR3. CDR3 protein: CASSRDADTDTQYF. In DNA, the CDR3 is TGTGCCAGCAGCCGGGACGCTGACACAGATACGCAGTATTTT.

The chain links TRBV12-3 or TRBV12-4 to TRBJ2-5, with TRBD1 matching 10 bases. With 6 bases clipped from V and 5 bases from J, the junction kept 9 bases outside the gene matches. The CDR3 contains 15 residues. The CDR3 nucleotides read TGTGCCAGCAGAGGACGACAGGGGGCTTGGGAGACCCAGTACTTC. Protein: CASRGRQGAWETQYF.

This clonotype was counted between two and nine times. The chain carries TRBV6-2 or TRBV6-3 and TRBJ2-7; TRBD2 is a possible D gene (6 bases). Per germline, CDR1 MNHEY and CDR2 SVGEGT. The length of the CDR3 is 12 residues. V was clipped by 7 bases and J by 4 bases, with 11 bases between them. CDR3 in amino acids: CASNDGGYEQYF. CDR3 in DNA: TGTGCCAGCAACGACGGGGGATACGAGCAGTACTTC.

This clonotype has just a few counts. In DNA form, the CDR3 reads TGTGCCAGCAGCGTAGAGGTAGATCCATACAATGAGCAGTTCTTC. This encodes CASSVEVDPYNEQFF. The gene calls are TRBV9 and TRBJ2-1; no clear D gene. V gave up 0 bases and J gave up 4 bases, with 11 bases separating them. Germline V lookup: CDR1 SGDLS, CDR2 YYNGEE. This CDR3 has 15 amino acids.

This chain uses TRBV6-4 with TRBJ1-1, with D unresolved. V was pared by 8 bases and J by 0 bases, with 7 bases between. There are 12 residues in the CDR3. CDR1 and CDR2 from the germline V gene are MRHNA and SNTAGT. The CDR3 DNA follows: TGTGCCAGCGGTAAGCTGAACACTGAAGCTTTCTTT. Translating gives CASGKLNTEAFF.

The CDR3 DNA follows: TGTGCCAGCACCTTTCGGTCAGGGGAAGAGACCCAGTACTTC. It translates to CASTFRSGEETQYF. This rearrangement joins TRBV11-2 to TRBJ2-7; D is perhaps TRBD1 (6 bases). The assigned J gene may be wrong: the sequence end matches TRBJ2-5 better. The CDR3 has 14 residues. The germline CDR1 and CDR2 sequences are SGHAT and FQNNGV.

This clonotype was observed a handful of times. The rearrangement uses TRBV12-3 or TRBV12-4 and TRBJ2-3; TRBD1 aligns across 9 bases. The length of the CDR3 is 15 residues. V shed 0 bases, J shed 6 bases, and the junction held 4 bases outside the gene matches. The CDR3 DNA is TGTGCCAGCAGTTTAGCACAGGGGGCTGCTGATACGCAGTATTTT. This translates into CASSLAQGAADTQYF.

The rearrangement uses TRBV29-1 and TRBJ2-7; D perhaps matches TRBD1 (5 bases). The J call could be wrong; TRBJ2-5 is a better fit for the DNA end. CDR3 length: 16 residues. In germline, CDR1 is SQVTM, CDR2 ANQGSEA. CDR3 sequence (DNA): TGCAGCGTTGTAAATCCCTGGACACCCACCCGCGAGACCCAGTACTTC. Translated, it gives CSVVNPWTPTRETQYF.